This section outlines one T cell receptor (beta chain) sequence together with its context. The target antigen is unknown. This sample stems from a study of T cell repertoires in cytomegalovirus infection. Study details: Both a matching HLA type and CMV infection were indicated by public TCR beta signatures. Findings and limits, study-wide: It was HLA-C-restricted CMV-specific TCR beta clonotypes that dominated the response ex vivo.

Trimming shortened V by 6 bases and J by 1 base, and 19 bases separated the two germline ends. Germline CDR1 and CDR2: MDHEN and SYDVKM. This CDR3 is built from 17 residues. Each CDR3 protein gets one entry after TCRdb re-called the reads with MiXCR. The top ten clones hold about 13% of a sample with around 530,000 distinct CDR3 sequences, about 30% of them seen once. This clonotype was obtained from a human donor in good health (CMV status not recorded). Some clones in this sample may be carry-over from other donors' samples. This chain uses TRBV28 with TRBJ1-3, with unresolved D. The sequenced material came from PBMCs. The CDR3 DNA sequence: TGTGCCAGCAGGGAGATTTTGGACCCACTTTCTGGAAACACCATATATTTT. The encoded protein is CASREILDPLSGNTIYF.